This T cell receptor beta chain was sequenced for a study of blood T cell repertoires in COVID-19. Across the whole study: Acute and convalescent COVID-19 samples came from the United States, Italy and Spain. PBMCs, B-cell-depleted T cells, or T cells provided the cDNA or gDNA that made up the material.

The CDR3 contains 14 residues. Looked up from germline, CDR1 is MNHEY and CDR2 is SVGAGI. V shed 7 bases, J shed 0 bases, and the junction held 2 bases outside the gene matches. Libraries were prepared by immunoSEQ multiplex PCR; TCRdb keeps only in-frame clonotypes and omits some of them. The sample comprises more than 85,000 clones, about 85% of which are singletons, and around 39% rests with the top ten. This receptor was taken from a man at least 80 years old with acute or convalescent COVID-19. The sequenced sample consisted of peripheral blood. The V and J genes are TRBV6-5 and TRBJ2-1, with 8 bases lining up with TRBD2. In DNA form, the CDR3 reads TGTGCCAGCAAAACTAGCGGCTCCTACAATGAGCAGTTCTTC. Its translation is CASKTSGSYNEQFF.